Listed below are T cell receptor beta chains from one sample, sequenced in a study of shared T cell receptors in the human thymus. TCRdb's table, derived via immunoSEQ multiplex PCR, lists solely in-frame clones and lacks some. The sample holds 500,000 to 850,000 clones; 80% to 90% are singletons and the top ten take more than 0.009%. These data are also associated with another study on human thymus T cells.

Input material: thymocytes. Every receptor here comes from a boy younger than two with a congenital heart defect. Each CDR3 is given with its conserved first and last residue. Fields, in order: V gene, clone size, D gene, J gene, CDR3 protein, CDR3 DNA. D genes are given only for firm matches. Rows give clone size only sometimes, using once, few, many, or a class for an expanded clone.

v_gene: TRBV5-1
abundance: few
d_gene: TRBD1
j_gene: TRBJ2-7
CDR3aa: CASSLEGDRVYEQYF
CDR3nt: TGCGCCAGCAGCTTGGAGGGGGACAGGGTCTACGAGCAGTACTTC

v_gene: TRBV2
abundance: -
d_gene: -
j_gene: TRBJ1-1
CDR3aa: CASSPGVVTEAFF
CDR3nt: TGTGCCAGCAGCCCAGGGGTGGTCACTGAAGCTTTCTTT

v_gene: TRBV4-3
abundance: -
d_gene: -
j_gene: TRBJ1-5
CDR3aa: CASSQELNQPQHF
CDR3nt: TGCGCCAGCAGCCAAGAATTAAATCAGCCCCAGCATTTT

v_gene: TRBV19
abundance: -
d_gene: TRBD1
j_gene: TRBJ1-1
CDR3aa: CASSVQGAQNTEAFF
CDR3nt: TGTGCCAGTAGTGTACAGGGGGCCCAGAACACTGAAGCTTTCTTT

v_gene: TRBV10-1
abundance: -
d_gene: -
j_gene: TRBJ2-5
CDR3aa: CASSSGERETQYF
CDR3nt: TGCGCCAGCAGTTCAGGGGAGAGGGAGACCCAGTACTTC

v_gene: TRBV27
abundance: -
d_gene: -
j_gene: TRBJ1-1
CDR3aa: CASSLIMGAGLEAFF
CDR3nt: TGTGCCAGCAGTTTAATCATGGGGGCAGGGCTTGAAGCTTTCTTT

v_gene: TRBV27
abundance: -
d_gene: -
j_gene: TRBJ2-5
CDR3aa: CASSPDRQCLETQYF
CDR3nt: TGTGCCAGCAGTCCCGACCGACAGTGCCTAGAGACCCAGTACTTC

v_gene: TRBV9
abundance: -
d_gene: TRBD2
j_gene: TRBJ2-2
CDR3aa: CASSVGGGGVNTGELFF
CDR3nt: TGTGCCAGCAGCGTAGGAGGCGGGGGGGTCAACACCGGGGAGCTGTTTTTT

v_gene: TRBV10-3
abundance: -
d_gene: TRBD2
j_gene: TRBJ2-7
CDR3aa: CAISPTPGLAYEQYF
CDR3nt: TGTGCCATCAGTCCGACCCCGGGACTAGCCTACGAGCAGTACTTC

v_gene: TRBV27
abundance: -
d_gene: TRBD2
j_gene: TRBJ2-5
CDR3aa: CASSPLSGLAIGETQYF
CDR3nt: TGTGCCAGCAGCCCCCTCTCTGGACTAGCGATTGGAGAGACCCAGTACTTC

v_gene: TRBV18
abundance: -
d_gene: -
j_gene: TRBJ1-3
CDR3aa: CASRGTSPHFSGNTIYF
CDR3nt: TGTGCCAGCAGAGGGACAAGTCCCCACTTCTCTGGAAACACCATATATTTT

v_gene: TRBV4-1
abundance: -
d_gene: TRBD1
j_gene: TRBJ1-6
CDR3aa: CASSQPPGQNSPLHF
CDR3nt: TGCGCCAGCAGCCAACCCCCGGGACAGAATTCACCCCTCCACTTT

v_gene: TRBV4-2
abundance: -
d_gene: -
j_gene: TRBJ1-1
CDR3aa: CASSQGSSAEAFF
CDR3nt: TGTGCCAGCAGCCAAGGGAGCTCGGCTGAAGCTTTCTTT

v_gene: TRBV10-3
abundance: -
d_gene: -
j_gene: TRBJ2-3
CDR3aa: CAIGPRNQDTQYF
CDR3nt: TGTGCCATCGGGCCGCGCAATCAAGATACGCAGTATTTT

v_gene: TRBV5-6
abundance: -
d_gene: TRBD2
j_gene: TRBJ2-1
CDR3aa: CASSLVGSGDYNEQFF
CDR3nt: TGTGCCAGCAGCTTGGTGGGAAGCGGGGATTACAATGAGCAGTTCTTC

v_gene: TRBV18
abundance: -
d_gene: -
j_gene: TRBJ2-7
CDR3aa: CASSPPLFSYEQYF
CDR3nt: TGTGCCAGCTCACCACCGTTGTTCAGCTACGAGCAGTACTTC

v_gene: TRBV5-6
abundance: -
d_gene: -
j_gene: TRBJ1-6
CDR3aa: CASSFRSFSYNSPLHF
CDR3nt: TGTGCCAGCAGCTTTAGGAGTTTCTCCTATAATTCACCCCTCCACTTT

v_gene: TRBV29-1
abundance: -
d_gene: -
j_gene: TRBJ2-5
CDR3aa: CSVETGQETQYF
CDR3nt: TGCAGCGTTGAAACCGGCCAAGAGACCCAGTACTTC

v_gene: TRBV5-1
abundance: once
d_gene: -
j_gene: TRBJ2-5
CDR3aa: CASRAAGDPKINREGEETQYF
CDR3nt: TGCGCCAGTCGAGCGGCAGGGGACCCGAAGATTAATAGGGAGGGAGAAGAGACCCAGTACTTC

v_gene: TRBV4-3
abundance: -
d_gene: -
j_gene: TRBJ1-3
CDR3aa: CASSRTLGASGNTIYF
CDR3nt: TGCGCCAGCAGCCGTACTTTAGGGGCCTCTGGAAACACCATATATTTT

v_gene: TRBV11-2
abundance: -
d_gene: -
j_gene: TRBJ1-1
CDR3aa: CASSLGGSDTEAFF
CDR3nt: TGTGCCAGCAGCTTAGGAGGGTCGGACACTGAAGCTTTCTTT

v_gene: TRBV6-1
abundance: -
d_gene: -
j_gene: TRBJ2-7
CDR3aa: CASRTGSRVENEQYF
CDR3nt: TGTGCCAGCAGAACAGGGTCTAGAGTTGAAAACGAGCAGTACTTC

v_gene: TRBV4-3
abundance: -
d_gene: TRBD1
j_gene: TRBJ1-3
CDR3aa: CASSQGGQGRKGNTIYF
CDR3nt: TGCGCCAGCAGCCAAGGGGGACAGGGACGAAAAGGAAACACCATATATTTT

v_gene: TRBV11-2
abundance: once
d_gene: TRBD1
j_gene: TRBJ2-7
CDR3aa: CASSFVGIDEGAKYEQYF
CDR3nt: TGTGCCAGCAGCTTTGTTGGGATCGATGAGGGGGCTAAGTACGAGCAGTACTTC

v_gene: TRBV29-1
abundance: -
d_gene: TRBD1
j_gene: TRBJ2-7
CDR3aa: CSVEDRESNYEQYF
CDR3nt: TGCAGCGTTGAGGACAGGGAGAGCAACTACGAGCAGTACTTC

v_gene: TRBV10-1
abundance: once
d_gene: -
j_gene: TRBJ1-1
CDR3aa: CASRSGSEKSEAFF
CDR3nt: TGCGCCAGCAGGTCCGGGTCCGAGAAGTCTGAAGCTTTCTTT

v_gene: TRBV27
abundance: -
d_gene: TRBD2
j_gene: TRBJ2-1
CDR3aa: CASSFSGRAGGDNEQFF
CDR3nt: TGTGCCAGCAGTTTCTCTGGTAGGGCGGGAGGGGACAATGAGCAGTTCTTC

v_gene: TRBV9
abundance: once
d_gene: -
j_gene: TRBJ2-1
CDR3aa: CASSVGGADYNEQFF
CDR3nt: TGTGCCAGCAGCGTAGGGGGAGCTGACTACAATGAGCAGTTCTTC

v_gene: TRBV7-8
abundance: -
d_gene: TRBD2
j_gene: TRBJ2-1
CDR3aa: CASRGLAAYNEQFF
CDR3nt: TGTGCCAGCAGGGGACTAGCGGCCTACAATGAGCAGTTCTTC

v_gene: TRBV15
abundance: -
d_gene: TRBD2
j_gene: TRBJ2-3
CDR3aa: CATSRVRRNWNGRASTDTQYF
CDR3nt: TGTGCCACCAGCAGAGTCAGACGGAATTGGAACGGGAGGGCTAGCACAGATACGCAGTATTTT

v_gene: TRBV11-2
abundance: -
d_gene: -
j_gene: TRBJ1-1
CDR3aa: CASSLQTQTLQNTEAFF
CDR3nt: TGTGCCAGCAGCTTACAAACTCAGACACTTCAGAACACTGAAGCTTTCTTT

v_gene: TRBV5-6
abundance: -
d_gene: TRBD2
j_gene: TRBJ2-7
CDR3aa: CASSAITSEDSYEQYF
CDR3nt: TGTGCCAGCAGCGCCATCACTAGCGAGGACTCCTACGAGCAGTACTTC